Below are 30 T cell receptor beta chains sequenced from a single sample in a study of CXCR3-negative and CXCR3-positive naive CD8 T cells. TRB cDNA was prepared as libraries by UMI-labeled 5' RACE. TCRdb re-called the 5' RACE reads, yielding one record per CDR3 amino acid sequence without DNA. The repertoire shows tens of thousands of distinct CDR3 sequences; the top ten hold around 4%. Specimen: naive CXCR3- CD8+ T cells from blood. The subset: CD45RO-CCR7+CD27+CD95- naive CD8+ T cells lacking CXCR3 (TNR3-). The source of these receptors is a human donor in good health. Some clones in this sample may be carry-over from other donors' samples.

The V and J genes are TRBV6-5 and TRBJ1-1. Per the germline V gene, CDR1 is MNHEY and CDR2 is SVGAGI. There are 13 residues in the CDR3. The CDR3 sequence: CASRPRLHTEAFF.

CDR3 sequence reads: CASRGRAGGSPLHF. V is TRBV28 and J is TRBJ1-6. Germline-derived CDR1 and CDR2 are MDHEN and SYDVKM. This CDR3 comprises 14 residues. Together with reference TRBV28 and TRBJ1-6, the CDR3 gives the full variable domain: DVKVTQSSRYLVKRTGEKVFLECVQDMDHENMFWYRQDPGLGLRLIYFSYDVKMKEKGDIPEGYSVSREKKERFSLILESASTNQTSMYLCASRGRAGGSPLHFGNGTRLTVT.

The chain combines TRBV5-1 with TRBJ2-7. The CDR3 is made up of 14 amino acids. Germline CDR1 is SGHRS and CDR2 is YFSETQ. CDR3 sequence: CASSSTTESYEQYF.

The chain combines TRBV4-1 with TRBJ1-1; without DNA, the TCRdb call of TRBD1 cannot be checked. Germline-derived CDR1 and CDR2 are MGHRA and YSYEKL. The CDR3 loop spans 16 amino acids. Here the CDR3 reads CASSHGGALTPAEAFF.

This sequence joins TRBV14 and TRBJ1-1. Per the germline V gene, CDR1 is SGHDN and CDR2 is FVKESK. This CDR3 contains 13 residues. The chain's CDR3 is CASSQVAYTEAFF.

V gene TRBV7-3 combines with J gene TRBJ1-5; without DNA, the TCRdb call of TRBD1 cannot be checked. CDR3 length: 13 residues. The V gene's germline CDR1 is SGHTA and CDR2 FQGTGA. CDR3 protein: CASSQKGDQPQHF.

This rearrangement joins TRBV5-1 to TRBJ2-1; with no DNA, the TCRdb D assignment of TRBD2 cannot be verified. The CDR3 has 15 residues. In germline, CDR1 is SGHRS, CDR2 YFSETQ. The CDR3 loop is CASSLGLAGGDEQFF.

The chain joins TRBV19 to TRBJ2-1; TCRdb's D call of TRBD1 is untestable without DNA. The CDR3 totals 15 residues. Germline V gives CDR1 LNHDA, CDR2 SQIVND (reference sequence). The CDR3 sequence: CASSMTGSSYNEQFF.

The chain is built from TRBV29-1 and TRBJ1-6; TCRdb proposes TRBD1, but this gene call is untestable without DNA. This CDR3 comprises 14 residues. Germline CDR1 and CDR2: SQVTM and ANQGSEA. The chain's CDR3 is CSVAVQGRNSPLHF.

The chain couples TRBV11-3 to TRBJ2-1. The germline V gene encodes CDR1 SGHNT and CDR2 YENEEA. There are 12 residues in the CDR3. The CDR3 sequence is CASSFASDEQFF.

The chain recombines TRBV2 with TRBJ2-1; there is no DNA to check the TCRdb D call of TRBD1. The germline V gene has CDR1 SNHLY and CDR2 FYNNEI. This CDR3 is 15 amino acids long. CDR3 loop: CASRTRDASYNEQFF.

The rearrangement joins TRBV19 to TRBJ1-1; lacking DNA, the TRBD1 call made by TCRdb goes unchecked. Germline CDR1 reads LNHDA; CDR2 reads SQIVND (reference sequence). The CDR3 runs to 18 residues. CDR3 sequence: CASSMGVEGPEILPEAFF.

The chain is built from TRBV19 and TRBJ2-3; TCRdb picks TRBD1, but there is no DNA to check that call. CDR1 and CDR2 from the germline V gene are LNHDA and SQIVND (reference sequence). The CDR3 has 15 amino acids. This CDR3 is CASSIGRDDTDTQYF.

The rearrangement joins TRBV7-2 to TRBJ2-7; TCRdb gives TRBD1 as the D gene, but with no DNA this cannot be confirmed. There are 14 residues in the CDR3. Per the germline V gene, CDR1 is SGHTA and CDR2 is FQGNSA. The CDR3 reads CASSRTTGPYEQYF.

This chain links TRBV12-3 or TRBV12-4 with TRBJ2-3; the D call from TCRdb, TRBD2, cannot be confirmed without DNA. The CDR3 is 15 residues long. The CDR3: CASSIGTSDTDTQYF.

The genes are TRBV6-4 and TRBJ2-1. Germline V CDR1 and CDR2: MRHNA, SNTAGT. This CDR3 has 15 residues. CDR3 amino acids: CASSDGREFSNEQFF.

This chain links TRBV5-6 with TRBJ2-7; with no DNA, the TCRdb D assignment of TRBD1 cannot be verified. The CDR3 has 16 amino acids. Germline V CDR1 and CDR2: SGHDT, YYEEEE. The CDR3 loop reads CASSLALQGRSYEQYF.

The chain employs TRBV5-5 and TRBJ2-2; TCRdb calls TRBD2, which cannot be checked without DNA. This CDR3 spans 17 amino acids. Germline assignment: CDR1 SGHKS and CDR2 YYEKEE (reference sequence). The CDR3 spells CASSRDGLPYYTGELFF.

The chain recombines TRBV7-6 with TRBJ1-1; the TCRdb call, TRBD1, lacks DNA for checking. This CDR3 region has 16 residues. Germline V gives CDR1 SGHVS, CDR2 FNYEAQ. The CDR3 sequence: CASSSGRGTGHTEAFF. The full variable domain, rest sourced from reference TRBV7-6 and TRBJ1-1, is GAGVSQSPRYKVTKRGQDVALRCDPISGHVSLYWYRQALGQGPEFLTYFNYEAQQDKSGLPNDRFSAERPEGSISTLTIQRTEQRDSAMYRCASSSGRGTGHTEAFFGQGTRLTVV.

This chain connects TRBV20-1 to TRBJ1-6; absent DNA, TCRdb's TRBD1 call cannot be checked. The germline V gene has CDR1 DFQATT and CDR2 SNEGSKA (reference sequence). The CDR3 contains 17 residues. CDR3 sequence reads: CSARSWTGSSYNSPLHF.

The chain uses TRBV7-9 and TRBJ1-5; TCRdb designates TRBD1, a call that cannot be tested without DNA. The germline CDR1 and CDR2 sequences are SEHNR and FQNEAQ (reference sequence). CDR3 length equals 14 residues. CDR3: CASSSTGAYQPQHF.

J is TRBJ2-7 and V is TRBV12-2; TCRdb calls TRBD2, which cannot be checked without DNA. TRBV12-2 is a known pseudogene. The CDR3 is 18 amino acids. This CDR3 reads CASRFSTPLAEETYEQYF.

The chain has TRBV7-9 and TRBJ2-7; TCRdb proposes TRBD1, but this gene call is untestable without DNA. The CDR3 consists of 15 residues. Germline CDR1 reads SEHNR; CDR2 reads FQNEAQ (reference sequence). The CDR3 reads CASSLSGYPSYEQYF.

The chain is built from TRBV20-1 and TRBJ2-1; TCRdb returns TRBD2, unconfirmable since there is no DNA. The CDR3 has 17 amino acids. Looked up from germline, CDR1 is DFQATT and CDR2 is SNEGSKA (reference sequence). The CDR3 spells CSATESTRGRTYNEQFF.

J is TRBJ2-1 and V is TRBV29-1; TCRdb outputs TRBD2, but without DNA this stays unchecked. The CDR3 is 16 amino acids. Germline V gene data show CDR1 as SQVTM and CDR2 as ANQGSEA. The CDR3 reads CSAGTSGFGSYNEQFF.

The chain links TRBV29-1 to TRBJ2-7; lacking DNA, the TRBD1 call made by TCRdb goes unchecked. This CDR3 is 16 amino acids long. The germline CDR1 and CDR2 sequences are SQVTM and ANQGSEA. This chain's CDR3 is CSVEDGQGLSSYEQYF.

This rearrangement joins TRBV12-3 or TRBV12-4 to TRBJ2-3; TCRdb designates TRBD2, a call that cannot be tested without DNA. The CDR3 is made up of 16 amino acids. This chain's CDR3 is CASSPRTSEGTDTQYF.

The chain couples TRBV20-1 to TRBJ1-5. Germline values: CDR1 DFQATT, CDR2 SNEGSKA (reference sequence). The CDR3 has 14 residues. The CDR3 protein is CSARDLEGHQPQHF.

The rearrangement joins TRBV7-9 to TRBJ2-5; the TCRdb D gene call, TRBD2, has no DNA to confirm it. Germline lookup yields CDR1 SEHNR and CDR2 FQNEAQ (reference sequence). There are 15 residues in the CDR3. This CDR3 reads CASSSALGAQETQYF. The full variable domain, rest sourced from reference TRBV7-9 and TRBJ2-5, is DTGVSQNPRHKITKRGQNVTFRCDPISEHNRLYWYRQTLGQGPEFLTYFQNEAQLEKSRLLSDRFSAERPKGSFSTLEIQRTEQGDSAMYLCASSSALGAQETQYFGPGTRLLVL.

This chain links TRBV7-2 with TRBJ1-2. The CDR3 loop spans 14 amino acids. The germline CDR1 and CDR2 sequences are SGHTA and FQGNSA. The CDR3 sequence: CASSTLILDYGYTF.